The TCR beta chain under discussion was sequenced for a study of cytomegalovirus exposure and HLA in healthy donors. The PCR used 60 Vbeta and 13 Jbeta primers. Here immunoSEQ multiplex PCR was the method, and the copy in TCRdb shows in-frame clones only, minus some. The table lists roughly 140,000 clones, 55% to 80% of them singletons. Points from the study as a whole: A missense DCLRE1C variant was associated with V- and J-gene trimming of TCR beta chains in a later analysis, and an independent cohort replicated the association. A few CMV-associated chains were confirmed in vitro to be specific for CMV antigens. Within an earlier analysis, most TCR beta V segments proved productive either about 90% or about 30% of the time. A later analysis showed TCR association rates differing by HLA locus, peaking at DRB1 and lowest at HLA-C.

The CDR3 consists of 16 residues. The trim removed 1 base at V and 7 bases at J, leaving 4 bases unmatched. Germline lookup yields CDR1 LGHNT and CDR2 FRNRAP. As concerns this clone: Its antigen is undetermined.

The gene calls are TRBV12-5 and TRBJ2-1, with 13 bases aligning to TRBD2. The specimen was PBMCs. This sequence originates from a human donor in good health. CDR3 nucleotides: TGTGCTAGTGGTTTGGATCTACTAGCGGGGGGGAATGAGCAGTTCTTC. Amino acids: CASGLDLLAGGNEQFF. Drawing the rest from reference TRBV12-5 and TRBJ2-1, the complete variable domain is DARVTQTPRHKVTEMGQEVTMRCQPILGHNTVFWYRQTMMQGLELLAYFRNRAPLDDSGMPKDRFSAEMPDATLATLKIQPSEPRDSAVYFCASGLDLLAGGNEQFFGPGTRLTVL.